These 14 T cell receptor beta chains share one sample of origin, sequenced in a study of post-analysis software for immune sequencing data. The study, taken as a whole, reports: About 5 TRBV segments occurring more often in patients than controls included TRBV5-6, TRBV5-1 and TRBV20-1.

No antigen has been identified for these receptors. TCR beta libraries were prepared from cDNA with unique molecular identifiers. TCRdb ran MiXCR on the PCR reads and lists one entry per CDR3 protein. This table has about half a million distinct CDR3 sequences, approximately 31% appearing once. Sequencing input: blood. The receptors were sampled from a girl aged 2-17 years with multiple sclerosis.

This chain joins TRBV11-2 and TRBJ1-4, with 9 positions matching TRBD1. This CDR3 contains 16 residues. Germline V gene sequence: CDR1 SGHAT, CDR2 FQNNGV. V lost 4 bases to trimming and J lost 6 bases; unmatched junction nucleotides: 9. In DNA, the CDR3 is TGTGCCAGCAGCTCCAAAGGACAGGGGAAACATGAAAAACTGTTTTTT. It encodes CASSSKGQGKHEKLFF.

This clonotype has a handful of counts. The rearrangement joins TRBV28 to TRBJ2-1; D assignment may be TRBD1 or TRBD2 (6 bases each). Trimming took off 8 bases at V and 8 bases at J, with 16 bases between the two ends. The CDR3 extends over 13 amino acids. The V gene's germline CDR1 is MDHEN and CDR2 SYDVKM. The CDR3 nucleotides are TGTGCCAGCCGGGGGCTCGCTAGGGATGAGCAGTTCTTC. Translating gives CASRGLARDEQFF.

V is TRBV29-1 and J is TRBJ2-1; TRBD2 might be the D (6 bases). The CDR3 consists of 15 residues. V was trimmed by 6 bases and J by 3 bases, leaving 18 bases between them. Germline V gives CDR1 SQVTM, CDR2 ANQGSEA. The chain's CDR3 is CSVGGPAVDYNEQFF. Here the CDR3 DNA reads TGCAGCGTGGGGGGTCCCGCCGTCGACTACAATGAGCAGTTCTTC.

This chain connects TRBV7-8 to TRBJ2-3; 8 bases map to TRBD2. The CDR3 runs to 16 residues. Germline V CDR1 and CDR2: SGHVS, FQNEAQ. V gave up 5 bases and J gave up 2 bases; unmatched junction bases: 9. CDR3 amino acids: CASSARRRGDTDTQYF. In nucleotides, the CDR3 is TGTGCCAGCAGCGCCCGCCGGCGGGGGGACACAGATACGCAGTATTTT.

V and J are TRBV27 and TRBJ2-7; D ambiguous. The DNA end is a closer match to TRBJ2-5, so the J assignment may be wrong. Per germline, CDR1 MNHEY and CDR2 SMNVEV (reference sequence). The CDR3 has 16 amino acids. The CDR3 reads CASSLQGPRMGETQYF. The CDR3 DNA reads TGTGCCAGCAGTTTACAAGGCCCGAGAATGGGAGAGACCCAGTACTTC.

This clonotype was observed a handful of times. This chain's CDR3 is CSGPGYTF. The DNA of the CDR3 is TGCAGTGGGCCGGGCTACACCTTC. The V gene is TRBV20-1, the J gene TRBJ1-2; D unclear. V was pared by 7 bases and J by 8 bases, with 5 bases between. Per the germline V gene, CDR1 is DFQATT and CDR2 is SNEGSKA (reference sequence). This CDR3 spans 8 amino acids.

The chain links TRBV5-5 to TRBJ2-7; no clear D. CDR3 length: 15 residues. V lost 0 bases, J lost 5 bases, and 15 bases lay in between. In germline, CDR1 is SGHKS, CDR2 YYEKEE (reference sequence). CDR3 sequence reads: CASSLGQRVSHEQYF. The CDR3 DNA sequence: TGTGCCAGCAGCTTGGGCCAAAGGGTTTCTCACGAGCAGTACTTC.

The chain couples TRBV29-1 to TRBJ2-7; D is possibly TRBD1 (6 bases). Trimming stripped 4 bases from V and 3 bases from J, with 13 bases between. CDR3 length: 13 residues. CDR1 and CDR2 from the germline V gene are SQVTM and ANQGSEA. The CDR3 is CSVVSQGFYEQYF. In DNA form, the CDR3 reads TGCAGCGTTGTATCACAGGGTTTCTACGAGCAGTACTTC.

CDR3 in amino acids: CASSESSTYEQYF. The CDR3 region has the DNA TGCGCCAGCAGTGAATCCTCTACCTACGAGCAGTACTTC. The gene calls are TRBV5-1 and TRBJ2-7; D call uncertain. Deletions cut 5 bases from V and 2 bases from J, with 11 bases between. The CDR3 covers 13 residues. In germline, CDR1 is SGHRS, CDR2 YFSETQ.

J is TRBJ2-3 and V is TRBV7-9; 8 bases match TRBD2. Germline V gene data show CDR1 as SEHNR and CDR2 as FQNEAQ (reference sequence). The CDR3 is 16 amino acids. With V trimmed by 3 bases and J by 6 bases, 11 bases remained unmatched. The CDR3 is CASSLAAGGPSDTQYF. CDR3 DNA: TGTGCCAGCAGCTTGGCGGCGGGGGGCCCCTCCGATACGCAGTATTTT.

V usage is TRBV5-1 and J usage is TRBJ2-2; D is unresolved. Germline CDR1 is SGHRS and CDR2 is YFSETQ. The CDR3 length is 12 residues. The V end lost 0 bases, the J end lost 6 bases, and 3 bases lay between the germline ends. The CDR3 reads CASSLVPGELFF. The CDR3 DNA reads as TGCGCCAGCAGCTTGGTGCCCGGGGAGCTGTTTTTT.

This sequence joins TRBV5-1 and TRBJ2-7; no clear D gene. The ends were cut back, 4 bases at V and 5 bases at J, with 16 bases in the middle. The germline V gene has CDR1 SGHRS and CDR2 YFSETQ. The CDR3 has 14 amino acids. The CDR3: CASSPSTKPDEQYF. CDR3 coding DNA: TGCGCCAGCAGCCCTTCAACGAAGCCGGACGAGCAGTACTTC. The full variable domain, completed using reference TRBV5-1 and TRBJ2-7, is KAGVTQTPRYLIKTRGQQVTLSCSPISGHRSVSWYQQTPGQGLQFLFEYFSETQRNKGNFPGRFSGRQFSNSRSEMNVSTLELGDSALYLCASSPSTKPDEQYFGPGTRLTVT.

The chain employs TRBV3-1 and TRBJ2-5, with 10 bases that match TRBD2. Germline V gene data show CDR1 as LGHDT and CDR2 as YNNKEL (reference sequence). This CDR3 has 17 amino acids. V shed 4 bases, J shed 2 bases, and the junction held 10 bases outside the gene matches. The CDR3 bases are TGTGCCAGCAGCCCACGGGCCGGACTAGCGGCACAAGAGACCCAGTACTTC. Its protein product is CASSPRAGLAAQETQYF.

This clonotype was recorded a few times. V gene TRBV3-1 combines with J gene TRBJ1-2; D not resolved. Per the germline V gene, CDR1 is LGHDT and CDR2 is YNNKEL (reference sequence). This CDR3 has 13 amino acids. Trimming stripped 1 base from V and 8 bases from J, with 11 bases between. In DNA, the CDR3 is TGTGCCAGCAGCCAAGTGCCCGGAGCAGGCTACACCTTC. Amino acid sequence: CASSQVPGAGYTF.